This T cell receptor (beta chain) was observed in a study of post-analysis software for immune sequencing data. General study findings and limits: Higher frequency in patients than in controls was seen for 5 or 6 TRBV segments, with TRBV5-6, TRBV5-1 and TRBV20-1 among them. Multiple sclerosis patients had significantly lower normalized Chao1 diversity than controls.

A remark on this clonotype: The antigen is unknown.

CDR1 LGHNA and CDR2 YNFKEQ come from the germline V gene. The CDR3 consists of 13 residues. V lost 0 bases to trimming and J lost 7 bases, with 9 bases between them. TCR beta cDNA libraries had unique molecular identifiers. TCRdb analysed the PCR reads with MiXCR anew, one entry per CDR3 protein. The repertoire has some 450,000 distinct CDR3 sequences, around 40% of them found once; the top ten carry about 12%. This receptor was identified in a girl aged 10-17 years with multiple sclerosis. Sequencing was carried out using blood. The chain has TRBV4-2 and TRBJ1-2, with D uncertain. CDR3 bases: TGTGCCAGCAGCCAAGATCTCCAGGCTGGCTACACCTTC. This encodes CASSQDLQAGYTF.